A selection of T cell receptor beta chains follows, all from one sample in a study of cytomegalovirus exposure and HLA in healthy donors. The assay was immunoSEQ multiplex PCR, and TCRdb's table has in-frame clones only and misses some. The repertoire holds under 70,000 clones, about 70% seen once, with more than 2% in the top ten. The material sequenced was PBMCs. These receptors were obtained from a woman under 40 in good health and CMV-seronegative. Both conserved end residues are trimmed from each CDR3. A D gene is named only where the DNA matches it firmly.

cdr3_aa: ASSRIPGTGNTIY
cdr3_length: 13
v_call: TRBV2
j_call: TRBJ1-3
d_call: .

cdr3_aa: ASSEFPPSRLAGGLAKNIQY
cdr3_length: 20
v_call: TRBV2
j_call: TRBJ2-4
d_call: TRBD2

cdr3_aa: ASSLEGGYEQY
cdr3_length: 11
v_call: TRBV4-1
j_call: TRBJ2-7
d_call: .

cdr3_aa: ASSLWGPTGELF
cdr3_length: 12
v_call: TRBV5-4
j_call: TRBJ2-2
d_call: .

cdr3_aa: ASSPGTGGYEQY
cdr3_length: 12
v_call: TRBV7-9
j_call: TRBJ2-7
d_call: TRBD1

cdr3_aa: ASMAGQGNEQF
cdr3_length: 11
v_call: TRBV6-6
j_call: TRBJ2-1
d_call: .

cdr3_aa: ASSGTSGLGEQF
cdr3_length: 12
v_call: TRBV7-2
j_call: TRBJ2-1
d_call: TRBD2

cdr3_aa: ASSNDPRTGGAGYT
cdr3_length: 14
v_call: TRBV27
j_call: TRBJ1-2
d_call: TRBD1

cdr3_aa: ASSYDPTRPEQF
cdr3_length: 12
v_call: TRBV6-5
j_call: TRBJ2-1
d_call: .

cdr3_aa: ASENKYSGVTGELF
cdr3_length: 14
v_call: TRBV7-2
j_call: TRBJ2-2
d_call: .

cdr3_aa: ASSSGQGASSPLH
cdr3_length: 13
v_call: TRBV7-8
j_call: TRBJ1-6
d_call: TRBD1

cdr3_aa: ASSISGQPSRTQY
cdr3_length: 13
v_call: TRBV7-6
j_call: TRBJ2-5
d_call: TRBD1

cdr3_aa: ATRDRVEAF
cdr3_length: 9
v_call: TRBV27
j_call: TRBJ1-1
d_call: TRBD1

cdr3_aa: ASSLNTGSHQPQH
cdr3_length: 13
v_call: TRBV5-1
j_call: TRBJ1-5
d_call: .

cdr3_aa: ATSRSGSGSPLH
cdr3_length: 12
v_call: TRBV15
j_call: TRBJ1-6
d_call: .

cdr3_aa: ASSFGTSGGQF
cdr3_length: 11
v_call: TRBV7-8
j_call: TRBJ2-1
d_call: TRBD2

cdr3_aa: SVQTGGYTDTQY
cdr3_length: 12
v_call: TRBV29-1
j_call: TRBJ2-3
d_call: .

cdr3_aa: ASTSGTGELTDTQY
cdr3_length: 14
v_call: TRBV6-6
j_call: TRBJ2-3
d_call: TRBD1

cdr3_aa: ASSPRDSSYGYT
cdr3_length: 12
v_call: TRBV18
j_call: TRBJ1-2
d_call: .

cdr3_aa: ASSQTGGAAQH
cdr3_length: 11
v_call: TRBV6-5
j_call: TRBJ1-5
d_call: .

cdr3_aa: ASSFGGIGYT
cdr3_length: 10
v_call: TRBV5-1
j_call: TRBJ1-2
d_call: .

cdr3_aa: ASSVVAGIGLMGQF
cdr3_length: 14
v_call: TRBV9
j_call: TRBJ2-1
d_call: .

cdr3_aa: ASSLYGLAGGLGNEQF
cdr3_length: 16
v_call: TRBV28
j_call: TRBJ2-1
d_call: TRBD2

cdr3_aa: ASSYQTENYGYT
cdr3_length: 12
v_call: TRBV5-5
j_call: TRBJ1-2
d_call: .